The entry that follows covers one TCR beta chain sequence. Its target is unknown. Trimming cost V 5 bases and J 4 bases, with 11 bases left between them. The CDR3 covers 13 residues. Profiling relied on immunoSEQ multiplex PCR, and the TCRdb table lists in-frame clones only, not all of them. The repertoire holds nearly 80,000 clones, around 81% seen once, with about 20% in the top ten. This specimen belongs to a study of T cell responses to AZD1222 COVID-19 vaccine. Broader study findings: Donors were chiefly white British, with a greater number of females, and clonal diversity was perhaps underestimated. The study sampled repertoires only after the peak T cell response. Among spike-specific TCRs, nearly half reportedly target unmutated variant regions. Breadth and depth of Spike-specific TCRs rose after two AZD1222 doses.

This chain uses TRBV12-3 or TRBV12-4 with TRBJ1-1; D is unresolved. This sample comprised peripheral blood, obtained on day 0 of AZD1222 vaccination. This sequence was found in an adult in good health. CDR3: CASSLQTGTEAFF. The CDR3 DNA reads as TGTGCCAGCAGTCTCCAAACGGGCACTGAAGCTTTCTTT.